Listed here are 21 T cell receptor beta chains from one sample, sequenced in a study of PD-1 blockade in classical Hodgkin lymphoma (dated by TCRdb to 2020 to 2022). The time point label for this specimen denotes: cycle 4 day 1 (C4D1), after 6 weeks of nivolumab. All trial patients had relapsed after autologous stem cell transplantation, with cohorts A, B and C differing in prior brentuximab vedotin exposure. A Miltenyi CD8+ T cell isolation kit was used for magnetic negative selection to purify CD8+ T cells from thawed PBMCs. Library preparation used the immunoSEQ multiplex PCR assay. TCRdb retrieved this table from immuneACCESS and kept in-frame rearrangements only. Not all clones are present; in checked studies, unresolved V genes account for under half, and no reason is known for the remainder. The table for this sample lists more than 4,000 clones; approximately 67% of them were counted only once. In total, the top ten clones hold 24% of the sample.

Sequences were derived from CD8+ T cells from blood, sampled before the fourth cycle of nivolumab. The receptors originated from a human donor with classical Hodgkin lymphoma.

In this sample, this clone turned up a few times. The chain recombines TRBV28 with TRBJ1-6; D is ambiguous. Trimming pared 8 bases from V and 9 bases from J, leaving 14 bases between. The CDR3 loop spans 13 amino acids. CDR1 and CDR2 (germline): MDHEN, SYDVKM. The CDR3 here is CASLTVPSSPLHF. In DNA, the CDR3 is TGTGCCAGCCTCACGGTCCCTTCTTCACCCCTCCACTTT.

The CDR3 region is CASSRGTSGRQETQYF. The CDR3 region has the DNA TGTGCCAGCAGCAGGGGGACTAGCGGCCGACAAGAGACCCAGTACTTC. The rearrangement uses TRBV11-2 and TRBJ2-5, with 11 bases aligning to TRBD2. Germline V gives CDR1 SGHAT, CDR2 FQNNGV. The CDR3 is 16 amino acids. Trimming cost V 5 bases and J 2 bases; bases outside gene matches: 7.

This clone came up a few times. The rearrangement links TRBV7-9 to TRBJ1-4; D may be TRBD1 (5 bases). Germline values: CDR1 SEHNR, CDR2 FQNEAQ (reference sequence). V was cut by 5 bases and J by 4 bases, with 14 bases left in between. The CDR3 length is 15 residues. The CDR3 is CASSRTMDVNEKLFF. CDR3 DNA sequence: TGTGCCAGCAGCCGGACAATGGACGTTAATGAAAAACTGTTTTTT.

The rearrangement joins TRBV5-6 to TRBJ2-7, with unresolved D. The germline V and J ends were trimmed by 0 bases and 4 bases, with 5 bases remaining between them. CDR1 SGHDT and CDR2 YYEEEE come from the germline V gene. The length of the CDR3 is 12 residues. The CDR3 DNA sequence: TGTGCCAGCAGCTTGGTCACTTACGAGCAGTACTTC. This translates into CASSLVTYEQYF.

This clone was found a few times. The V gene is TRBV30, the J gene TRBJ2-7, with 7 bases aligning to TRBD1. Germline V gene data show CDR1 as GTSNPN and CDR2 as SVGIG (reference sequence). V gave up 5 bases and J gave up 7 bases; unmatched junction bases: 5. This CDR3 is 11 amino acids long. For the CDR3, the DNA is TGTGCCTGGGAGGGGGCCCGGGAGCAGTACTTC. Encoded protein: CAWEGAREQYF.

The chain carries TRBV4-2 and TRBJ2-3; 9 nucleotides align to TRBD2. CDR3 length equals 14 residues. Germline trimming cut 4 bases from V and 1 base from J; bases unmatched to any gene: 0. The germline V gene encodes CDR1 LGHNA and CDR2 YNFKEQ. Here the CDR3 DNA reads TGTGCCAGCAGCCTAGCGGGGGGCACAGATACGCAGTATTTT. It encodes CASSLAGGTDTQYF.

V and J are TRBV9 and TRBJ2-1; D possibly corresponds to TRBD2 (6 bases). The CDR3 length is 15 residues. The germline V and J ends were trimmed by 0 bases and 3 bases, with 10 bases remaining between them. CDR1 is SGDLS, CDR2 YYNGEE, per germline. The CDR3 sequence: CASSVGGANYNEQFF. The CDR3 nucleotides read TGTGCCAGCAGCGTAGGCGGGGCCAACTACAATGAGCAGTTCTTC.

In nucleotides, the CDR3 is TGTGCCAGCAGCTTAGTGGATAAAGAAGAGACCCAGTACTTC. Translating it yields CASSLVDKEETQYF. The genes are TRBV13 and TRBJ2-5; D is unresolved. Germline V lookup: CDR1 PRHDT, CDR2 FYEKMQ (reference sequence). Trimming removed 1 base from V and 3 bases from J, with 9 bases in between. The CDR3 totals 14 residues.

The V gene is TRBV7-3, the J gene TRBJ1-2; D gene ambiguous. V was cut by 5 bases and J by 7 bases, with 26 bases left in between. Germline V lookup: CDR1 SGHTA, CDR2 FQGTGA. The CDR3 contains 17 residues. CDR3 nucleotides: TGTGCCAGCAGCCCCCAATCAAGGGCGCCCACCCGGGGTGGCTACACCTTC. This encodes CASSPQSRAPTRGGYTF.

The chain couples TRBV7-9 to TRBJ2-1; D is ambiguous. CDR1 is SEHNR and CDR2 is FQNEAQ in the germline V gene (reference sequence). The CDR3 totals 12 residues. The V gene lost 1 base and the J gene lost 10 bases, with 8 bases spanning the gap. This CDR3 is CASSLGGKEQFF. The CDR3 DNA is TGTGCCAGCAGCTTAGGAGGAAAGGAGCAGTTCTTC.

CDR3 bases: TGTGCCAGCAGTCCGGACGGGTACTACAATGAGCAGTTCTTC. Translating gives CASSPDGYYNEQFF. The V call is TRBV27, the J call TRBJ2-1; D gene ambiguous. From germline, CDR1 is MNHEY and CDR2 SMNVEV (reference sequence). V lost 5 bases, J lost 3 bases, and 11 bases lay in between. This CDR3 comprises 14 residues.

This chain uses TRBV27 with TRBJ2-5; D is perhaps TRBD1 (6 bases). The CDR3 extends over 15 amino acids. Germline V lookup: CDR1 MNHEY, CDR2 SMNVEV (reference sequence). Trimming shortened V by 1 base and J by 5 bases, and 14 bases separated the two germline ends. Here the CDR3 DNA reads TGTGCCAGCAGTTTATTTTACAGGGCTAGTGAGACCCAGTACTTC. It codes for CASSLFYRASETQYF.

This clone was detected a few times. The V gene is TRBV18, the J gene TRBJ1-5, with D perhaps matching TRBD1 (6 bases). V was cut by 4 bases and J by 6 bases, with 19 bases left in between. Germline V gene data show CDR1 as KGHSH and CDR2 as LQKENI. The CDR3 consists of 16 residues. Written as DNA, the CDR3 is TGTGCCAGCTCACTCAGACAGGCGGCTGGAACTCAGCCCCAGCATTTT. As protein: CASSLRQAAGTQPQHF.

The J gene is TRBJ1-1, the V gene TRBV5-1; D is uncertain. The germline V gene has CDR1 SGHRS and CDR2 YFSETQ. V gave up 1 base and J gave up 4 bases, with 14 bases separating them. CDR3 length: 15 amino acids. CDR3 residues: CASSLRLEGGTEAFF. CDR3 DNA: TGCGCCAGCAGCTTGCGTCTAGAGGGAGGCACTGAAGCTTTCTTT.

Written as DNA, the CDR3 is TGTGCCAGCAGCTTAGCTGATCGGACAGGGATAGGAAACATTCAGTACTTC. Translating gives CASSLADRTGIGNIQYF. This chain uses TRBV11-2 with TRBJ2-4; 8 bases match TRBD1. CDR3 size: 17 residues. V dropped 1 base and J dropped 6; count of bases not matched to a gene: 11. Germline lookup yields CDR1 SGHAT and CDR2 FQNNGV.

The chain couples TRBV19 to TRBJ2-1; 15 nucleotides match TRBD2. Unmatched junction bases numbered 3, after V lost 3 bases and J lost 9 bases. CDR1 and CDR2 from the germline V gene are LNHDA and SQIVND (reference sequence). The length of the CDR3 is 15 residues. CDR3 sequence reads: CASSIGLAGGLEQFF. In DNA form, the CDR3 reads TGTGCCAGTAGTATCGGACTAGCGGGGGGGCTTGAGCAGTTCTTC. Full variable domain (remainder filled in from reference TRBV19 and TRBJ2-1): DGGITQSPKYLFRKEGQNVTLSCEQNLNHDAMYWYRQDPGQGLRLIYYSQIVNDFQKGDIAEGYSVSREKKESFPLTVTSAQKNPTAFYLCASSIGLAGGLEQFFGPGTRLTVL.

The chain joins TRBV2 to TRBJ1-1; no clear D gene. With 4 bases removed from V and 1 base from J, the gap between germline ends came to 4 bases. Per germline, CDR1 SNHLY and CDR2 FYNNEI. There are 12 residues in the CDR3. CDR3 residues: CASSGENTEAFF. CDR3 nucleotides: TGTGCCAGCAGTGGGGAGAACACTGAAGCTTTCTTT.

The chain couples TRBV5-4 to TRBJ1-4, with D possibly matching TRBD1 (5 bases). V shed 2 bases and J shed 0 bases, with 14 bases lying between them. CDR1 is SGHNT and CDR2 is YYREEE in the germline V gene (reference sequence). There are 17 residues in the CDR3. Written as DNA, the CDR3 is TGTGCCAGCAGCTTCTGGCGGGACGGAACAACTAATGAAAAACTGTTTTTT. Encoded protein: CASSFWRDGTTNEKLFF.

The count of this clone is one. J is TRBJ1-2 and V is TRBV27; D is ambiguous. Deletions cut 7 bases from V and 0 bases from J, with 12 bases between. Looked up from germline, CDR1 is MNHEY and CDR2 is SMNVEV (reference sequence). This CDR3 has 14 residues. As DNA, the CDR3 is TGTGCCAGCACATCCCGTGCTGCTAACTATGGCTACACCTTC. Protein product: CASTSRAANYGYTF.

The chain uses TRBV5-8 and TRBJ1-2, with 7 bases that match TRBD1. CDR3 length: 15 amino acids. V lost 0 bases, J lost 8 bases, and 10 bases stayed unmatched. Germline CDR1 is SGHTS and CDR2 is YDEGEE. The DNA of the CDR3 is TGTGCCAGCAGCTTGGTGACAGGGAAGGACGGCGGCTACACCTTC. Translation: CASSLVTGKDGGYTF. Looking up the rest from reference TRBV5-8 and TRBJ1-2 gives the full variable domain: EAGVTQSPTHLIKTRGQQATLRCSPISGHTSVYWYQQALGLGLQFLLWYDEGEERNRGNFPPRFSGRQFPNYSSELNVNALELEDSALYLCASSLVTGKDGGYTFGSGTRLTVV.

The chain is built from TRBV9 and TRBJ2-7; TRBD1 agrees at 7 bases. The V gene end was trimmed by 4 bases and the J gene end by 4 bases; junction bases not matched to a gene: 8. The germline gives CDR1 SGDLS, CDR2 YYNGEE. The CDR3 is made up of 14 amino acids. The CDR3 loop reads CASSPGGMVYEQYF. CDR3 nucleotide sequence: TGTGCCAGCAGCCCAGGGGGAATGGTATACGAGCAGTACTTC.